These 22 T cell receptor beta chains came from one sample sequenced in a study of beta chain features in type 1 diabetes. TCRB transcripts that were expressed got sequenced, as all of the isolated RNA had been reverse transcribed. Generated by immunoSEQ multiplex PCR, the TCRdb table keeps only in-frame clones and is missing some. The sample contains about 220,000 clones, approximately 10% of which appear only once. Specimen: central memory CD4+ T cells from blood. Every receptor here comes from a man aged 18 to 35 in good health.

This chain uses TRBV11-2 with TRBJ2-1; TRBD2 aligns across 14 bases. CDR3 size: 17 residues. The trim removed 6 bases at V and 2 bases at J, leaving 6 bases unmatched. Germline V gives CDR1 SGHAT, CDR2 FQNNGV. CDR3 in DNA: TGTGCCAGCAGAAGGACTAGCGGGAGGCTTGCCTACAATGAGCAGTTCTTC. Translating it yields CASRRTSGRLAYNEQFF.

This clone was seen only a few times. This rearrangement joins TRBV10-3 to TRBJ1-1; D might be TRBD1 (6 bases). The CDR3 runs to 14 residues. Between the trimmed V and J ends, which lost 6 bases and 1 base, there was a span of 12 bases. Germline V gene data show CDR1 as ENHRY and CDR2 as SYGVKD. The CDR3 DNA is TGTGCCATCAGGGACAGCCTGGGGAACACTGAAGCTTTCTTT. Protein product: CAIRDSLGNTEAFF.

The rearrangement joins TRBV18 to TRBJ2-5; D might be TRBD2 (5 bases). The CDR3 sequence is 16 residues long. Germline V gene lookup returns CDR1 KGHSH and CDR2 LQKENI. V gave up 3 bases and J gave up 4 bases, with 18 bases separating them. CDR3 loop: CASSPTPNVRGETQYF. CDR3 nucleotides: TGTGCCAGCTCACCCACACCGAATGTCCGGGGAGAGACCCAGTACTTC.

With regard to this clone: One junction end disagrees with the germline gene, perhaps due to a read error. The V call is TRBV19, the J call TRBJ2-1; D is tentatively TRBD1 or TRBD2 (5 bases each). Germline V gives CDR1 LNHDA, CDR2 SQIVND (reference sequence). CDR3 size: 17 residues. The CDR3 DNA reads TGTGCCAGTAGTATAGTTTCAGGGACGTCGACGTACAGTGAGCAGTTCTTC. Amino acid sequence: CASSIVSGTSTYSEQFF.

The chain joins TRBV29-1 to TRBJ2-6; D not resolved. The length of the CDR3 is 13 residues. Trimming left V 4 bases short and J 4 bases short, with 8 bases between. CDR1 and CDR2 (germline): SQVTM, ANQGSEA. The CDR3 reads CSVGRAGANVLTF. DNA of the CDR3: TGCAGCGTTGGAAGGGCCGGGGCCAACGTCCTGACTTTC.

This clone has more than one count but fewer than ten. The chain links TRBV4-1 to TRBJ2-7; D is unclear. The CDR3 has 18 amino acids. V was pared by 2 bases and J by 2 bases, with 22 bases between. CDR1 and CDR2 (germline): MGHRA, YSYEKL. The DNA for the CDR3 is TGCGCCAGCAGCCAACCACTTACTCATCTAACAGTGGCCTACGAGCAGTACTTC. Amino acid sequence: CASSQPLTHLTVAYEQYF.

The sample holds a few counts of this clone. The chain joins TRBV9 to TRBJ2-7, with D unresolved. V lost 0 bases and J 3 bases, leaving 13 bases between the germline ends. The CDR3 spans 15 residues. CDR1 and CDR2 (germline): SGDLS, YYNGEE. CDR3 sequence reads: CASSVADRPYYEQYF. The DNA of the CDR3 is TGTGCCAGCAGCGTAGCTGACCGGCCTTACTACGAGCAGTACTTC.

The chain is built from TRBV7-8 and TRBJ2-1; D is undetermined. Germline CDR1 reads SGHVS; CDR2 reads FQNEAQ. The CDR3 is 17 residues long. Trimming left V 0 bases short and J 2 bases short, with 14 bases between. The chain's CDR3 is CASSLAGGNLAYNEQFF. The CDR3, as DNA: TGTGCCAGCAGCTTAGCGGGTGGCAATTTAGCCTACAATGAGCAGTTCTTC.

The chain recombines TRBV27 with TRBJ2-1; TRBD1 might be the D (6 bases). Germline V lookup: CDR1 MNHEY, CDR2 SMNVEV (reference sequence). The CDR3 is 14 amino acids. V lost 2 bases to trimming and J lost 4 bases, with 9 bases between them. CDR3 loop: CASSLQQGYNEQFF. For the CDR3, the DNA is TGTGCCAGCAGTTTACAACAGGGTTACAATGAGCAGTTCTTC.

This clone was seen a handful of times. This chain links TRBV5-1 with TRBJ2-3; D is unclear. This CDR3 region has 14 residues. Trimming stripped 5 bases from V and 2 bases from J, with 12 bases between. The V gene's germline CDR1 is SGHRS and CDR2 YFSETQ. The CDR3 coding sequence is TGCGCCAGCAGGGACCTCGTCTCCACAGATACGCAGTATTTT. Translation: CASRDLVSTDTQYF.

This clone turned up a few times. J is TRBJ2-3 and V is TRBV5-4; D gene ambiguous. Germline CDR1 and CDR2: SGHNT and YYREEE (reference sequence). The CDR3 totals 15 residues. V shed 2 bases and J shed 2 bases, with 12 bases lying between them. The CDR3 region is CASSLSQGNTDTQYF. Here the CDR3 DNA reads TGTGCCAGCAGCTTATCTCAAGGGAACACAGATACGCAGTATTTT. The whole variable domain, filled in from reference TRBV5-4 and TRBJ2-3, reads ETGVTQSPTHLIKTRGQQVTLRCSSQSGHNTVSWYQQALGQGPQFIFQYYREEENGRGNFPPRFSGLQFPNYSSELNVNALELDDSALYLCASSLSQGNTDTQYFGPGTRLTVL.

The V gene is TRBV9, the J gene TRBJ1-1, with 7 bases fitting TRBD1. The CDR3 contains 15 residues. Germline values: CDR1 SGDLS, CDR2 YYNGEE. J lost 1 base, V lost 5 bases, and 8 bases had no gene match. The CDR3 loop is CASRDPQGSNTEAFF. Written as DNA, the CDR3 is TGTGCCAGCAGAGACCCACAGGGGTCGAACACTGAAGCTTTCTTT.

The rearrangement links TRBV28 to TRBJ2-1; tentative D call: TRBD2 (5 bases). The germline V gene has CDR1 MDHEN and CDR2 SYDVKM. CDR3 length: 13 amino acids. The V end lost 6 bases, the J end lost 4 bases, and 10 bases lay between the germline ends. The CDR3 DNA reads TGTGCCAGCAGACTAGGACGGTACAATGAGCAGTTCTTC. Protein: CASRLGRYNEQFF.

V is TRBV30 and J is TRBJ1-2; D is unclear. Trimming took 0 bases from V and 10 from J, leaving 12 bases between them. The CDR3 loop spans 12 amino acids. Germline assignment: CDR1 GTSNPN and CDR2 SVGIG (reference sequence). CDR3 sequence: CAWSVTLRSYTF. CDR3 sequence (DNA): TGTGCCTGGAGTGTAACCCTCAGATCCTACACCTTC.

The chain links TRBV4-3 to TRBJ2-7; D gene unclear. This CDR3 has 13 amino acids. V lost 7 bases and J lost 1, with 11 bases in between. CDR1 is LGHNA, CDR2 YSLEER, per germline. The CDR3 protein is CASKSDGSYEQYF. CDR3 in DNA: TGCGCCAGCAAATCGGACGGTTCCTACGAGCAGTACTTC.

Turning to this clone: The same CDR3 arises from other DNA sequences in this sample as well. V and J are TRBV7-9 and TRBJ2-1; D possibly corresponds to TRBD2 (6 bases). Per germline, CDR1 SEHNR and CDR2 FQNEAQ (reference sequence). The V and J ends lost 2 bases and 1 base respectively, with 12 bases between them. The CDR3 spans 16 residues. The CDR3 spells CASSLWLAGSYNEQFF. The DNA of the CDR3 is TGTGCCAGCAGCTTATGGCTCGCGGGATCCTACAATGAGCAGTTCTTC.

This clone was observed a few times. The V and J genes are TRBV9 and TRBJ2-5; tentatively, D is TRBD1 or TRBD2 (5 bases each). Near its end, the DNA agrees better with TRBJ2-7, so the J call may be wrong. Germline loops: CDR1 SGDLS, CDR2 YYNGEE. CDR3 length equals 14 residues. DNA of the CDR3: TGTGCCAGCAGCGTTGACTGGGGGAGCTACGAGCAGTACTTC. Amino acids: CASSVDWGSYEQYF.

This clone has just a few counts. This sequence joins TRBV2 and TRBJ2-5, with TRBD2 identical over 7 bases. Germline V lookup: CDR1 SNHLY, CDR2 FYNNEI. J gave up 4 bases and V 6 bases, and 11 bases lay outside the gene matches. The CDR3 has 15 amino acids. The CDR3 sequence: CASRGRERYLETQYF. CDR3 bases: TGTGCCAGCAGGGGGCGGGAGCGGTATCTAGAGACCCAGTACTTC.

The CDR3 DNA reads as TGTGCCAGCAGTTTACGTCAGGACCCACAAGAGACCCAGTACTTC. It specifies CASSLRQDPQETQYF. This chain joins TRBV27 and TRBJ2-5, with no clear D. CDR3 length: 15 amino acids. V lost 2 bases and J lost 2, with 12 bases in between. The V gene's germline CDR1 is MNHEY and CDR2 SMNVEV (reference sequence).

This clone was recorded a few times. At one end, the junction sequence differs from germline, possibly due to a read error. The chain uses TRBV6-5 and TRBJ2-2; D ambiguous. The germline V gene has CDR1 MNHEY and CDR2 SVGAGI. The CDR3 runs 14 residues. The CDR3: CARSRTGNTGELFF. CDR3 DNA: TGTGCCCGCAGTCGGACGGGGAACACCGGGGAGCTGTTTTTT.

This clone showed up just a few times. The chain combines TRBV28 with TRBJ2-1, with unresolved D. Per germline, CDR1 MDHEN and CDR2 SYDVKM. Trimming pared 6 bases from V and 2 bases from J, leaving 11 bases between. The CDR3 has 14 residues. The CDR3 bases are TGTGCCAGCAGGCCGAAGTTAACCTACAATGAGCAGTTCTTC. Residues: CASRPKLTYNEQFF.

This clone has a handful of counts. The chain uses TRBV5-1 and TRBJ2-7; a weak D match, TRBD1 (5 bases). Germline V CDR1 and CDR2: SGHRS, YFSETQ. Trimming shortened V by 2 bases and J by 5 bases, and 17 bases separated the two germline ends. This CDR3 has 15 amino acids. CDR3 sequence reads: CASSLGVPRWDEQYF. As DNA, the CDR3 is TGCGCCAGCAGCTTAGGGGTCCCCCGATGGGACGAGCAGTACTTC.